The present TCR beta chain was sequenced within a study of identical twins (TCRdb year 2016). The study in broad terms: The study deep-sequenced TCR alpha and beta repertoires from monozygotic twins, unrelated adults of various ages and cord blood to test whether fetal clonotypes persist. Replicate twin experiments were performed at different times using different library preparation protocols to rule out contamination.

What the study reported, not specific to this receptor: Invariant T cells such as MAIT and iNKT could partly confound zero-insertion analyses, though diverse VJ usage argued against this for most clonotypes. A weaker excess of twin sharing was found in beta out-of-frame sequences because the signal-to-noise ratio was lowered by fewer shared sequences. Abundant cord blood beta clonotypes had fewer insertions, young adult naive repertoires showed a similar but weaker trend, and memory repertoires showed no such trend. Compared with coincidental sharing between unrelated individuals, out-of-frame TCR alpha sequences shared between twins showed an excess of sequences with low generation probability. In monozygotic twins, out-of-frame TCR alpha sharing was systematically underestimated by recombination models, although the models agreed with sharing between unrelated individuals. Conclusions relied on cross-sectional statistical analysis, since the same donors could not be followed over many years.

Libraries were built with 5' RACE. Reads for this sample came from an Illumina HiSeq 2000. A universal primer binding site was added through template switching, and the final cDNA carried a unique molecular identifier so that TCR cDNA molecules could be counted accurately. First-strand cDNA for TCR alpha and beta chains was synthesized from specific primers in the conserved constant-segment region. To control for contamination, each cDNA library was double barcoded with a SMART-Mk sample barcode plus Illumina barcodes. TruSeq adapter sequences and Illumina sample barcodes were added in two successive PCR steps. Sequencing of the TCR alpha and beta cDNA libraries was done on the Illumina HiSeq platform using custom primers. For the original study's pipeline: MiGEC processed the raw reads to extract unique molecular identifiers, while MiXCR was used to determine the CDR3 positions. For each individual, recombination models were inferred using an EM algorithm with the repgenHMM and IGoR tools. The analysis of shared clonotypes was done with the tcR package in R, with sharing normalized by the product of cloneset sizes. To study raw recombination free of thymic and clonal selection effects, out-of-frame nonproductive sequences were analyzed. The public reads were run again by TCRdb, first through fastp at Q25 and then through MiXCR, and only productive beta chains were kept. Each record represents a unique CDR3 protein, reported with the most common genes and DNA among its rows. TCRdb's processing, not the authors' own work, is the source of the V and J calls. The sample table holds 1.5 million to 2 million distinct CDR3 sequences, of which 25% to 35% were seen once. The top ten constitute more than 0.25% of the sample.

This clonotype was counted only a few times. Its cognate antigen has yet to be identified. Within one base of it there is no much larger clone, and no base qualities were kept. Only healthy Caucasian donors were included. Including cysteine and phenylalanine, the CDR3 has 13 amino acids. The DNA shown is the 39-base CDR3, in frame from base 1. The germline V gene encodes CDR1 MNHNY and CDR2 SVGAGI (reference sequence). Compared with germline, V lacks 2 bases and J lacks 11 bases; bases without a gene match: 7. The sequencing sample was made of cord blood. The clonotype comes from a newborn girl in good health. The V and J genes are TRBV6-6 and TRBJ2-3, with 7 bases in between that match TRBD1. The nucleotides read TGTGCCAGCAGTTACGTGGGGTCAGGGGGGCAGTATTTT. The encoded protein is CASSYVGSGGQYF.